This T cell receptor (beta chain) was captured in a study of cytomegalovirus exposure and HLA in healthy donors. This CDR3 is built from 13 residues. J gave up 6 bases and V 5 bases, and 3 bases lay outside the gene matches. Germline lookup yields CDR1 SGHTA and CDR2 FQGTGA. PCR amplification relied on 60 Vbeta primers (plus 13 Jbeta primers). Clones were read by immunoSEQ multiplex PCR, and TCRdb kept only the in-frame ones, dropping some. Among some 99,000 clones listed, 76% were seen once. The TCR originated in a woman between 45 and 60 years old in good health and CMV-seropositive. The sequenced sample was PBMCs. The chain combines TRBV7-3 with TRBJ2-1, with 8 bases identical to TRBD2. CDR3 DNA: TGTGCCAGCAGCCGGACTAGCCTCAATGAGCAGTTCTTC. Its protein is CASSRTSLNEQFF. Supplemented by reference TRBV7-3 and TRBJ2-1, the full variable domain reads GAGVSQTPSNKVTEKGKYVELRCDPISGHTALYWYRQSLGQGPEFLIYFQGTGAADDSGLPNDRFFAVRPEGSVSTLKIQRTERGDSAVYLCASSRTSLNEQFFGPGTRLTVL.